The entry below describes one TCR beta chain. Its target is not known. Per germline, CDR1 SEHNR and CDR2 FQNEAQ (reference sequence). V was clipped by 1 base and J by 14 bases, with 17 bases between them. CDR3 length: 13 residues. The sample originates from a study of radiotherapy plus CTLA-4 blockade in lung cancer. General study results and limits: An expansion of tumor-derived TCR clones occurred in blood after radiotherapy plus ipilimumab.

Clones were sequenced by immunoSEQ multiplex PCR, and TCRdb holds only the in-frame ones, with some missing. The sample yields 81,000 or so clones, under 85% seen once. Focal radiation plus CTLA-4 blockade with ipilimumab was administered to patients who had chemo-refractory metastatic non-small-cell lung cancer. The receptor comes from a human donor with non-small cell lung cancer who had stable disease on radiotherapy plus ipilimumab. This material consisted of peripheral blood, taken from a patient treated with radiotherapy plus ipilimumab. The rearrangement links TRBV7-9 to TRBJ1-1, with a weak D call TRBD1 (5 bases). Here the CDR3 reads CASSLEPSGRVFF. In DNA form, the CDR3 reads TGTGCCAGCAGCTTAGAACCGTCAGGGAGGGTCTTCTTT.